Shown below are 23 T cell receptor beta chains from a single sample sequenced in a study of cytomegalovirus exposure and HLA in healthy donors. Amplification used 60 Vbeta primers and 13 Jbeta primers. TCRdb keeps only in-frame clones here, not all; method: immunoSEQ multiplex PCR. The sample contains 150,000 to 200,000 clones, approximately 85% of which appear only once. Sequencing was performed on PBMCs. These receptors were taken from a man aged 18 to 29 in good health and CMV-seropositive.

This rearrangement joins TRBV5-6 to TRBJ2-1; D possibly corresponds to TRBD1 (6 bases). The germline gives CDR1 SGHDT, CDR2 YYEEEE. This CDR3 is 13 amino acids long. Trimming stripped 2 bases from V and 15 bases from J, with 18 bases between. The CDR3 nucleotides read TGTGCCAGCAGCTTTTCAGGGACACCTCCAGTGTTCTTC. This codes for CASSFSGTPPVFF.

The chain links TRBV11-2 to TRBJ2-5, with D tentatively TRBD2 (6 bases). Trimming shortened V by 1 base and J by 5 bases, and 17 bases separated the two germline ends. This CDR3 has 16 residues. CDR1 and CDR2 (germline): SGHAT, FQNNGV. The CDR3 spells CASSLALPAGRETQYF. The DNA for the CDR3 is TGTGCCAGCAGCTTAGCCCTCCCGGCAGGGAGGGAGACCCAGTACTTC.

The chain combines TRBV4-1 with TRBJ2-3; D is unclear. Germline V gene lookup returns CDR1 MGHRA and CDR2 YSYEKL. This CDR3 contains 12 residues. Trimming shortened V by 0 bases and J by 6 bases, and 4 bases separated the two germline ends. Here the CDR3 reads CASSQDLDTQYF. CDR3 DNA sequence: TGCGCCAGCAGCCAAGATCTGGATACGCAGTATTTT.

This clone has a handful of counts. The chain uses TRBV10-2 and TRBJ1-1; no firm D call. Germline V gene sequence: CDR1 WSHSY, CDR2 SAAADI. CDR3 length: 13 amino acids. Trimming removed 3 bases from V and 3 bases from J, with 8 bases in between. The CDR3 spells CASSEITHTEAFF. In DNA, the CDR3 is TGCGCCAGCAGTGAAATTACACACACTGAAGCTTTCTTT.

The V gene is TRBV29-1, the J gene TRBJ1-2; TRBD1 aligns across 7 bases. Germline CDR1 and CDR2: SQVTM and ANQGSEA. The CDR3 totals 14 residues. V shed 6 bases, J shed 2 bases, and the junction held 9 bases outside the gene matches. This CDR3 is CSVARRGSNYGYTF. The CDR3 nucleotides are TGCAGCGTCGCCCGCAGGGGGAGCAACTATGGCTACACCTTC.

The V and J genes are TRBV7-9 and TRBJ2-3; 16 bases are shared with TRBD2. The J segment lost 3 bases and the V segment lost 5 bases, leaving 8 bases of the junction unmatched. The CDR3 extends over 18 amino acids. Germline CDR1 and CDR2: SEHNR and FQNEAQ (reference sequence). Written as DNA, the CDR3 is TGTGCCAGCAGCCCGGGGACTAGCGGGGGGGCCGGAACAGATACGCAGTATTTT. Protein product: CASSPGTSGGAGTDTQYF.

The CDR3 region has the DNA TGTGCCAGCAGTGAATCAGGGCGGGGGGGTGTAACAGATACGCAGTATTTT. The encoded protein is CASSESGRGGVTDTQYF. This sequence joins TRBV6-1 and TRBJ2-3, with TRBD2 identical over 9 bases. J lost 3 bases, V lost 2 bases, and 9 bases had no gene match. The CDR3 is 17 residues long. Germline V gene data show CDR1 as MNHNS and CDR2 as SASEGT.

The CDR3 DNA reads TGTGCCAGCAGCCCCCCTTTCACTAGCACAGATACGCAGTATTTT. Its protein product is CASSPPFTSTDTQYF. The chain links TRBV5-6 to TRBJ2-3; D not certain. V shed 4 bases and J shed 0 bases, with 12 bases lying between them. The CDR3 consists of 15 residues. CDR1 and CDR2 (germline): SGHDT, YYEEEE.

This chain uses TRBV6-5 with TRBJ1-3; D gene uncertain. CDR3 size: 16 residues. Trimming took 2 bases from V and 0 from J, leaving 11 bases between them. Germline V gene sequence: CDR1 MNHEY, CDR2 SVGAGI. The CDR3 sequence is CASSYVSRSSGNTIYF. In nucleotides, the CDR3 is TGTGCCAGCAGTTACGTTAGCCGGAGCTCTGGAAACACCATATATTTT.

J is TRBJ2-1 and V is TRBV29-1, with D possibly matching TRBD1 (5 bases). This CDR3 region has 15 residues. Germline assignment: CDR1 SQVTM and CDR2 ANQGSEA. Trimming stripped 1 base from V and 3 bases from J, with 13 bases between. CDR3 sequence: CSVEVVGRVYNEQFF. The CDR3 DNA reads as TGCAGCGTTGAAGTGGTGGGGCGCGTCTACAATGAGCAGTTCTTC.

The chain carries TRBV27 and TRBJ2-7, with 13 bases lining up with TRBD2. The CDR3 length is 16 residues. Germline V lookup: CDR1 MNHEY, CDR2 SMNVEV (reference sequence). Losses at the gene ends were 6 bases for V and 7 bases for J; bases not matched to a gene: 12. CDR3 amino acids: CASSRTSGGQVREQYF. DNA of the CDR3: TGTGCCAGCAGCCGGACTAGCGGGGGCCAGGTGAGGGAGCAGTACTTC.

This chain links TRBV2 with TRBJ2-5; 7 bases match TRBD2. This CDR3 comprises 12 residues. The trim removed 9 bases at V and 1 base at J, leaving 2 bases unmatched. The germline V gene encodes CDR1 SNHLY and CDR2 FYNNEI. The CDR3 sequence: CARGLVQETQYF. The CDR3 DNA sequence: TGTGCCAGAGGACTAGTCCAAGAGACCCAGTACTTC.

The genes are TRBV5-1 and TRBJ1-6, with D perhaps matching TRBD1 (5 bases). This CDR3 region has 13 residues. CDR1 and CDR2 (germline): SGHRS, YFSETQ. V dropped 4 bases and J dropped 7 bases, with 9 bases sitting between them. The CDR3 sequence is CASSTQGNSPLHF. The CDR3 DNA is TGCGCCAGCAGCACGCAGGGAAATTCACCCCTCCACTTT.

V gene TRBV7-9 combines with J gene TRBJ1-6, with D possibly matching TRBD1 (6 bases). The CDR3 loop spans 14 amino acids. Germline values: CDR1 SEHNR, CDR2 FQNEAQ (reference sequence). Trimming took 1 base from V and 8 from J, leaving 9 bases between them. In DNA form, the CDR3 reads TGTGCCAGCAGCTTAGAGCGGGGGCATTCACCCCTCCACTTT. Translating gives CASSLERGHSPLHF.

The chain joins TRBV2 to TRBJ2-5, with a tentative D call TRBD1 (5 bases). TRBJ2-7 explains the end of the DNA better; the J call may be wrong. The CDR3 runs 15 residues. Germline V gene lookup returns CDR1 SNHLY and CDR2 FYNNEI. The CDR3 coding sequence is TGTGCCAGCAGGGACACACCCTCCAAATCATACGAGCAGTACTTC. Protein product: CASRDTPSKSYEQYF.

The CDR3 DNA reads as TGTGCCAGCGGCCTGGGCCGTGGAGCTTTCTTT. Translated, it gives CASGLGRGAFF. The chain uses TRBV6-6 and TRBJ1-1; D is unclear. The CDR3 loop spans 11 amino acids. In germline, CDR1 is MNHNY, CDR2 SVGAGI (reference sequence). Trimming took 8 bases from V and 10 from J, leaving 14 bases between them.

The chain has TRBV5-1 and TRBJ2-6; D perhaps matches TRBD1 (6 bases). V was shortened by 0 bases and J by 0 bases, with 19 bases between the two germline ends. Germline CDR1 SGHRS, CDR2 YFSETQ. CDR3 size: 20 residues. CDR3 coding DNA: TGCGCCAGCAGCTTGGATTTTGGAAGGCAGACAGGCTCTGGGGCCAACGTCCTGACTTTC. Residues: CASSLDFGRQTGSGANVLTF.

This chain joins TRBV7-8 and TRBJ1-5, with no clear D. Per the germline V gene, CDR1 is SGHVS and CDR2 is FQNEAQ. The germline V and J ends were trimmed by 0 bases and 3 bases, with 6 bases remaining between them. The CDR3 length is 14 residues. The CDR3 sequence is CASSLAQINQPQHF. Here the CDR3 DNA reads TGTGCCAGCAGCTTAGCCCAGATCAATCAGCCCCAGCATTTT.

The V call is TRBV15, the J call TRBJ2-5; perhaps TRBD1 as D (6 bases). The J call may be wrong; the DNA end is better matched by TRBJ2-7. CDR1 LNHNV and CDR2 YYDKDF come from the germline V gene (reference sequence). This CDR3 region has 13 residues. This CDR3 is CATSVNRAYEQYF. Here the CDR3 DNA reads TGTGCCACCAGCGTAAACAGGGCCTACGAGCAGTACTTC.

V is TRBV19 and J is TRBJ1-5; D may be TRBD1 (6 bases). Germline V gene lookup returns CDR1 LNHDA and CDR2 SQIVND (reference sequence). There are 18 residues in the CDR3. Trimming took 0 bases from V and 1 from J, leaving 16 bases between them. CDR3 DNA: TGTGCCAGTAGTATAGAGTTGTTCTCTGGACAGAGCAATCAGCCCCAGCATTTT. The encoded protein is CASSIELFSGQSNQPQHF.

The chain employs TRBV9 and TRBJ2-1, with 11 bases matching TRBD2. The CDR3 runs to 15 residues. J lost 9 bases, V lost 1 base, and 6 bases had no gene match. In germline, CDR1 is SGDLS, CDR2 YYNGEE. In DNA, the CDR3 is TGTGCCAGCAGCGTATATAGCGGGGGGGCCGGTGAGCAGTTCTTC. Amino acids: CASSVYSGGAGEQFF.

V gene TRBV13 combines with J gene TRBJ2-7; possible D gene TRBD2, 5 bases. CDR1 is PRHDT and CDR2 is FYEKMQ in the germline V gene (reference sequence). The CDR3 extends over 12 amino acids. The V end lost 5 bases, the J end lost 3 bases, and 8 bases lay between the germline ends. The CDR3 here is CASSKGGYEQYF. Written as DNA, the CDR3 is TGTGCCAGCAGCAAAGGAGGCTACGAGCAGTACTTC.

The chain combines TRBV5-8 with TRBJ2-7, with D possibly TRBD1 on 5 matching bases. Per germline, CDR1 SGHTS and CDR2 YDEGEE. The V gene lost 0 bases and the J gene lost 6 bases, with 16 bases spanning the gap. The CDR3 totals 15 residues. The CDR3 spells CASSLEGQLLGEQYF. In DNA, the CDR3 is TGTGCCAGCAGCTTGGAGGGGCAGCTTCTTGGCGAGCAGTACTTC. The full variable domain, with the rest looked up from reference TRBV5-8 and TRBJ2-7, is EAGVTQSPTHLIKTRGQQATLRCSPISGHTSVYWYQQALGLGLQFLLWYDEGEERNRGNFPPRFSGRQFPNYSSELNVNALELEDSALYLCASSLEGQLLGEQYFGPGTRLTVT.